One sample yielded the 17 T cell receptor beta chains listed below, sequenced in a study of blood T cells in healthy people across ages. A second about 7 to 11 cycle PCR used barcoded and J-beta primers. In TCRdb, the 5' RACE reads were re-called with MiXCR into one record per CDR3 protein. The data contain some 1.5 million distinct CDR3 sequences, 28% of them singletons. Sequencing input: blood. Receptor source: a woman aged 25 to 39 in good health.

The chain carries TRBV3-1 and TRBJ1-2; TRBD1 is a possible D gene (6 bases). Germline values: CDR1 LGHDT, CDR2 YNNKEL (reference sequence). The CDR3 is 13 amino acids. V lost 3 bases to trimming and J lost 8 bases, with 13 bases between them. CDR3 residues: CASSQGGHGGYTF. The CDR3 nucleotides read TGTGCCAGCAGCCAGGGGGGGCACGGGGGCTACACCTTC.

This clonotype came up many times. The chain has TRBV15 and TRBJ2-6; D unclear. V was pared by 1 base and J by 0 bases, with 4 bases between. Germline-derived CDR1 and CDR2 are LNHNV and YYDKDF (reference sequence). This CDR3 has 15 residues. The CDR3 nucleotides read TGTGCCACCAGCAGAGTTGGCTCTGGGGCCAACGTCCTGACTTTC. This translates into CATSRVGSGANVLTF.

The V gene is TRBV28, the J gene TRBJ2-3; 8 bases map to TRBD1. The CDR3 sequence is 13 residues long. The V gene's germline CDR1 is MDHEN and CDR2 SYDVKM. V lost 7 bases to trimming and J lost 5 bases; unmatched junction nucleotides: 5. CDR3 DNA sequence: TGTGCCAGCATTAGGACAGGGCGAGATACGCAGTATTTT. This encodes CASIRTGRDTQYF.

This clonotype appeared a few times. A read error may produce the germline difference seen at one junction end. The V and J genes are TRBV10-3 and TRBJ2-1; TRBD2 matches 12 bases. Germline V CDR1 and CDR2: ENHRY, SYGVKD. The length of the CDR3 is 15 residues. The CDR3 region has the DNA TGTGCCGTCAGTCCCGGACTAGCGGGGAACAATGAGCAGTTCTTC. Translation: CAVSPGLAGNNEQFF.

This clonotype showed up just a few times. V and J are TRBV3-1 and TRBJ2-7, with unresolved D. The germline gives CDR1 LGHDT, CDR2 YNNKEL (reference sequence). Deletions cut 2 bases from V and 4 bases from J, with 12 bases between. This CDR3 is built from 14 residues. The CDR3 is CASSQSDTRYEQYF. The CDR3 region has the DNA TGTGCCAGCAGCCAATCTGACACCCGGTACGAGCAGTACTTC.

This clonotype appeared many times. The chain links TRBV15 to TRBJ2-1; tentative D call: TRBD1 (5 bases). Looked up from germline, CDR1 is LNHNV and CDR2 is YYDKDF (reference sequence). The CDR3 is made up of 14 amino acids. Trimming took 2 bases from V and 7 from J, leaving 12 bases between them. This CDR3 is CATSRQGFRNEQFF. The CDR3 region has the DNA TGTGCCACCAGCAGACAGGGATTTAGGAATGAGCAGTTCTTC.

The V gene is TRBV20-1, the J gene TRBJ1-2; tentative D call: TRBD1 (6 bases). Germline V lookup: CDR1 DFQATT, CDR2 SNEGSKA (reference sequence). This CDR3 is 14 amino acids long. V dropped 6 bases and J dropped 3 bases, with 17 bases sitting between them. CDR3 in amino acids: CSAGAGGADYGYTF. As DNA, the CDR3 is TGCAGTGCCGGCGCCGGGGGCGCGGACTATGGCTACACCTTC.

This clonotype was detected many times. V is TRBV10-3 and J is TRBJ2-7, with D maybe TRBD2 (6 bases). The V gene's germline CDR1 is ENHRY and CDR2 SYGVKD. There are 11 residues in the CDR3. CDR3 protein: CAAGGQNEQYF. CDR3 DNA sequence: TGTGCGGCCGGGGGTCAGAACGAGCAGTACTTC.

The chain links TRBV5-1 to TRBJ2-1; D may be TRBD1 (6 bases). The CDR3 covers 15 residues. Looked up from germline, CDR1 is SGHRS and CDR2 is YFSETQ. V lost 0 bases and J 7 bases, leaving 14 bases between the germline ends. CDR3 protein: CASSLVAGVRNEQFF. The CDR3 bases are TGCGCCAGCAGCTTGGTGGCAGGGGTTAGGAATGAGCAGTTCTTC.

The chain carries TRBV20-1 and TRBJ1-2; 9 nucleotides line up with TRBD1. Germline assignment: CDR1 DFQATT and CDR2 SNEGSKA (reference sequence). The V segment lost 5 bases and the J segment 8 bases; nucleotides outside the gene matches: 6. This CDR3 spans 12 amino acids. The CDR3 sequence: CSAARQGVGYTF. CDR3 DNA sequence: TGCAGTGCTGCCCGACAGGGGGTAGGCTACACCTTC.

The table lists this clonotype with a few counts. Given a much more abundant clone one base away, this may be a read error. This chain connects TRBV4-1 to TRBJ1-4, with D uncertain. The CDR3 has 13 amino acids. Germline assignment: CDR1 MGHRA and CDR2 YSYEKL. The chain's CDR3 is CASSQGDNERLFF. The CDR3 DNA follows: TGCGCCAGCAGCCAAGGGGATAATGAAAGACTGTTTTTT.

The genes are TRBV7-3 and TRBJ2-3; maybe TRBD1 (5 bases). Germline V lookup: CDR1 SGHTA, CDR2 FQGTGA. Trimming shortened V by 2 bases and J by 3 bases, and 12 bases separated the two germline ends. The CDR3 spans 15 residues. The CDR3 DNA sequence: TGTGCCAGCAGCTTATGGGGCGTGGGAACAGATACGCAGTATTTT. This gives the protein CASSLWGVGTDTQYF.

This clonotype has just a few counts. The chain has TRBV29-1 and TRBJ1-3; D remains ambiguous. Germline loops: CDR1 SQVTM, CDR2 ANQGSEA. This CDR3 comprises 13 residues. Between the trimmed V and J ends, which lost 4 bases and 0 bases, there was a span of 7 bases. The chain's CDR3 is CSVAYDSGNTIYF. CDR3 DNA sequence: TGCAGCGTTGCCTACGACTCTGGAAACACCATATATTTT.

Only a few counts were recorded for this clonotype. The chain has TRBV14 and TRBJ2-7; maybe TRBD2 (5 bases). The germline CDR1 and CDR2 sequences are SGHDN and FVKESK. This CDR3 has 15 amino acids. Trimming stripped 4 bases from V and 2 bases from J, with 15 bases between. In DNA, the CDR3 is TGTGCCAGCAGCCGAGGAGGAACAAGCCCCTACGAGCAGTACTTC. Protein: CASSRGGTSPYEQYF.

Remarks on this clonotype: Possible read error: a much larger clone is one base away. CDR3 DNA sequence: TGCGCCAGCAGCTTGGGCGGCGATCCCTATGGCTACACCTTC. Protein product: CASSLGGDPYGYTF. The chain couples TRBV5-1 to TRBJ1-2; D remains ambiguous. The CDR3 runs to 14 residues. Trimming cost V 0 bases and J 4 bases, with 10 bases left between them. Per the germline V gene, CDR1 is SGHRS and CDR2 is YFSETQ.

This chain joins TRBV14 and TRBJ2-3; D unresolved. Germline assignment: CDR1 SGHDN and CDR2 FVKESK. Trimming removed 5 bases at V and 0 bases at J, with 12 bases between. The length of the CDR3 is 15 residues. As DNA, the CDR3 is TGTGCCAGCAGCGCCGAGCTCGTGAGCACAGATACGCAGTATTTT. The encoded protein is CASSAELVSTDTQYF.

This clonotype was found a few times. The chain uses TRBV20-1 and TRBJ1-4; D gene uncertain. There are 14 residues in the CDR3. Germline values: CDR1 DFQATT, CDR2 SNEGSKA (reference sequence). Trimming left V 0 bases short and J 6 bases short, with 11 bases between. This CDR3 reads CSARDTASDEKLFF. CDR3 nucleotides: TGCAGTGCTAGAGACACGGCTTCGGATGAAAAACTGTTTTTT.